Below are 8 T cell receptor beta chains sequenced from a single sample in a study of shared clonotypes between healthy human individuals. TCRdb keeps only in-frame clones here, not all; method: immunoSEQ multiplex PCR. The data show around 200,000 clones, with approximately 70% seen just once and around 9.3% held by the top ten. Sample: memory CD4+ T cells sorted from blood. The subset denotes: CD45RA-negative fraction. The source is a young man in good health.

This clone was found a few times. The chain carries TRBV15 and TRBJ2-7, with TRBD2 as a possible D gene (6 bases). The CDR3 consists of 13 residues. Germline values: CDR1 LNHNV, CDR2 YYDKDF (reference sequence). V lost 4 bases and J 6 bases, leaving 13 bases between the germline ends. The CDR3 DNA reads as TGTGCCACCAGCACCCTCGGAGGGGTCGAGCAGTACTTC. Translation: CATSTLGGVEQYF.

This clone was observed a handful of times. The chain combines TRBV25-1 with TRBJ1-2; 7 bases are a match to TRBD1. V gave up 5 bases and J gave up 6 bases; unmatched junction bases: 9. The CDR3 contains 14 residues. Germline V lookup: CDR1 MGHDK, CDR2 SYGVNS. The CDR3 DNA reads as TGTGCCAGCAGTTCTGACAGGGTATGGAATGGCTACACCTTC. Translated: CASSSDRVWNGYTF.

This clone has more than one count but fewer than ten. This rearrangement joins TRBV11-1 to TRBJ2-1, with TRBD1 identical over 10 bases. Unmatched junction bases numbered 15, after V lost 1 base and J lost 6 bases. In germline, CDR1 is SGHAT, CDR2 FQDESV (reference sequence). CDR3 size: 19 residues. For the CDR3, the DNA is TGTGCCAGCAGCTTAGAGCTCGACAGGGGGCTTTTTAGTATCAATGAGCAGTTCTTC. Its protein product is CASSLELDRGLFSINEQFF.

The V and J genes are TRBV19 and TRBJ2-7; 10 bases match TRBD1. This CDR3 contains 15 residues. Germline V gene data show CDR1 as LNHDA and CDR2 as SQIVND (reference sequence). V shed 4 bases, J shed 4 bases, and the junction held 7 bases outside the gene matches. The CDR3 DNA reads TGTGCCAGTAGTACACCCGGGACAGGGGTGTACGAGCAGTACTTC. This gives the protein CASSTPGTGVYEQYF.

This rearrangement joins TRBV18 to TRBJ2-7, with D tentatively TRBD1 (6 bases). The ends were cut back, 0 bases at V and 7 bases at J, with 13 bases in the middle. The length of the CDR3 is 14 residues. Germline CDR1 is KGHSH and CDR2 is LQKENI. The CDR3 region is CASSPPTTGEEQYF. In DNA form, the CDR3 reads TGTGCCAGCTCACCACCGACGACAGGTGAAGAGCAGTACTTC.

This chain connects TRBV6-5 to TRBJ1-1, with D tentatively TRBD1 (6 bases). The CDR3 spans 15 residues. V was shortened by 2 bases and J by 2 bases, with 12 bases between the two germline ends. Germline CDR1 and CDR2: MNHEY and SVGAGI. The CDR3 here is CASSYRTVANTEAFF. As DNA, the CDR3 is TGTGCCAGCAGTTACAGGACAGTTGCCAACACTGAAGCTTTCTTT.

The V gene is TRBV28, the J gene TRBJ2-1; 12 bases align to TRBD2. Germline trimming cut 1 base from V and 9 bases from J; bases unmatched to any gene: 4. This CDR3 has 15 amino acids. Germline lookup yields CDR1 MDHEN and CDR2 SYDVKM. This CDR3 reads CASSLSSGRGSEQFF. The CDR3 DNA reads as TGTGCCAGCAGTTTATCTAGCGGGAGGGGGAGTGAGCAGTTCTTC.

The chain recombines TRBV28 with TRBJ1-5; 11 nucleotides align to TRBD1. J gave up 4 bases and V 3 bases, and 2 bases lay outside the gene matches. CDR1 is MDHEN and CDR2 is SYDVKM in the germline V gene. The CDR3 length is 15 residues. The CDR3 region has the DNA TGTGCCAGCAGTTTGGGGACAGGGGGTAATCAGCCCCAGCATTTT. It translates to CASSLGTGGNQPQHF.